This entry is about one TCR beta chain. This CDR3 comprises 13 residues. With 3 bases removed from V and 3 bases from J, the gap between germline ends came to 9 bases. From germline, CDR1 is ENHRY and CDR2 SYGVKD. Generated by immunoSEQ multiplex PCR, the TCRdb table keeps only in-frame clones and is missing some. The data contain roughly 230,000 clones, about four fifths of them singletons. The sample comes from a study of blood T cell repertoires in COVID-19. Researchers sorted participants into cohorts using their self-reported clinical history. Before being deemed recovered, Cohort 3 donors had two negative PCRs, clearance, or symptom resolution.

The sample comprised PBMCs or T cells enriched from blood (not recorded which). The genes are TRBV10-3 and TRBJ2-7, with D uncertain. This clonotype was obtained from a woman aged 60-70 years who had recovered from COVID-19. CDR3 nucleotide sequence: TGTGCCATCAGTGATGGAGTGGGCTACGAGCAGTACTTC. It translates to CAISDGVGYEQYF.